In its sample, the clone carrying this TCR beta chain was seen a few times. Antigen specificity is unknown. The data derive from a study of T-cell memory formation after mild COVID-19. Study findings and constraints: The authors left the SARS-CoV-2 specificity of second-wave clones peaking on day 37 unconfirmed.

The authors produced TCR alpha and TCR beta cDNA libraries with sample barcodes and UMIs by 5'RACE using constant-segment primers. TCRdb reprocessed the 5' RACE reads with MiXCR, giving one entry per CDR3 protein. The sample contains about 560,000 distinct CDR3 sequences, roughly 17% of which appear only once. The CDR3 sequence is 13 residues long. J was trimmed by 7 bases and V by 5 bases; bases with no gene match: 6. Germline V gene data show CDR1 as LGHDT and CDR2 as YNNKEL (reference sequence). Sequenced sample: PBMCs or a T cell subset sorted from them (not recorded which). J is TRBJ2-5 and V is TRBV3-1, with TRBD2 identical over 8 bases. The origin of this receptor is an adult woman who had mild COVID-19 (a few samples of this study predate the infection). Cell type and time point are not known. CDR3 protein: CASSTGTSGTQYF. CDR3 sequence (DNA): TGTGCCAGCAGCACCGGGACTAGTGGGACCCAGTACTTC.